The 19 T cell receptor beta chains below were found in one sample sequenced in a study of blood T cell repertoires in COVID-19. Assay used: immunoSEQ multiplex PCR; TCRdb lists only in-frame clones, some missing. The sample has 100,000 or so clones, roughly 83% seen once. Sequenced material: peripheral blood. Receptors were obtained from a human donor in a cohort sampled during active COVID-19.

The chain carries TRBV7-9 and TRBJ1-2; D gene ambiguous. V was shortened by 3 bases and J by 6 bases, with 11 bases between the two germline ends. The CDR3 extends over 13 amino acids. The germline V gene has CDR1 SEHNR and CDR2 FQNEAQ (reference sequence). The CDR3 sequence: CASSFSPGDGYTF. In DNA form, the CDR3 reads TGTGCCAGCAGCTTTAGCCCTGGCGATGGCTACACCTTC.

The rearrangement uses TRBV30 and TRBJ2-2; TRBD2 might be the D (5 bases). Between the trimmed V and J ends, which lost 4 bases and 1 base, there was a span of 10 bases. The germline V gene has CDR1 GTSNPN and CDR2 SVGIG (reference sequence). The CDR3 spans 14 residues. The CDR3 sequence is CAWNFGGNTGELFF. For the CDR3, the DNA is TGTGCCTGGAACTTTGGAGGGAACACCGGGGAGCTGTTTTTT.

This clone was seen just once. V is TRBV29-1 and J is TRBJ2-1; unclear D gene. Germline V gene lookup returns CDR1 SQVTM and CDR2 ANQGSEA. The CDR3 spans 13 residues. Trimming pared 4 bases from V and 8 bases from J, leaving 15 bases between. The DNA for the CDR3 is TGCAGCGTTGCCCCTGGTGGCGAGGATGAGCAGTTCTTC. It specifies CSVAPGGEDEQFF.

The V and J genes are TRBV18 and TRBJ2-2, with 7 bases aligning to TRBD1. V shed 3 bases, J shed 4 bases, and the junction held 8 bases outside the gene matches. Per the germline V gene, CDR1 is KGHSH and CDR2 is LQKENI. The length of the CDR3 is 16 residues. CDR3 loop: CASSPVTGTSTGELFF. The DNA for the CDR3 is TGTGCCAGCTCACCGGTGACAGGGACGAGCACCGGGGAGCTGTTTTTT.

V and J are TRBV29-1 and TRBJ2-7; TRBD2 matches at 8 bases. J gave up 5 bases and V 3 bases, and 6 bases lay outside the gene matches. Looked up from germline, CDR1 is SQVTM and CDR2 is ANQGSEA. The CDR3 runs 13 residues. The CDR3 region has the DNA TGCAGCGTTGAGATCGGGGGGGCCGACGAGCAGTACTTC. Amino acid sequence: CSVEIGGADEQYF.

This clone was counted at least ten times. The chain uses TRBV7-9 and TRBJ2-7; 7 positions agree with TRBD2. There are 14 residues in the CDR3. Germline CDR1 is SEHNR and CDR2 is FQNEAQ (reference sequence). The trim removed 6 bases at V and 0 bases at J, leaving 5 bases unmatched. CDR3 sequence reads: CASSESGASYEQYF. In nucleotides, the CDR3 is TGTGCCAGCAGTGAAAGCGGGGCCTCCTACGAGCAGTACTTC.

The V call is TRBV19, the J call TRBJ2-1; D call uncertain. CDR1 is LNHDA, CDR2 SQIVND, per germline (reference sequence). Trimming took off 3 bases at V and 2 bases at J, with 8 bases between the two ends. The CDR3 covers 14 residues. The CDR3 here is CASSMVRAYNEQFF. The CDR3 DNA follows: TGTGCCAGTAGTATGGTTCGGGCCTACAATGAGCAGTTCTTC. Based on the CDR3 plus reference TRBV19 and TRBJ2-1, the full variable domain is DGGITQSPKYLFRKEGQNVTLSCEQNLNHDAMYWYRQDPGQGLRLIYYSQIVNDFQKGDIAEGYSVSREKKESFPLTVTSAQKNPTAFYLCASSMVRAYNEQFFGPGTRLTVL.

The chain uses TRBV3-1 (or the pseudogene TRBV3-2) and TRBJ2-3, with D tentatively TRBD1 (5 bases). Germline V gene data show CDR1 as LGHDT and CDR2 as YNNKEL (reference sequence). Trimming took 0 bases from V and 5 from J, leaving 12 bases between them. The CDR3 is 15 amino acids. CDR3 in DNA: TGTGCCAGCAGCCAAGATGGGCGTAGGGGAGATACGCAGTATTTT. Translating it yields CASSQDGRRGDTQYF.

The J gene is TRBJ1-4, the V gene TRBV30, with D perhaps matching TRBD1 (5 bases). The length of the CDR3 is 13 residues. Germline V gene sequence: CDR1 GTSNPN, CDR2 SVGIG (reference sequence). Between the trimmed V and J ends, which lost 5 bases and 10 bases, there was a span of 17 bases. The CDR3, as DNA: TGTGCCTGGGGAGGGACTCCCGGCGGAAAACTGTTTTTT. It specifies CAWGGTPGGKLFF. The full variable domain, its missing parts supplied by reference TRBV30 and TRBJ1-4, is SQTIHQWPATLVQPVGSPLSLECTVEGTSNPNLYWYRQAAGRGLQLLFYSVGIGQISSEVPQNLSASRPQDRQFILSSKKLLLSDSGFYLCAWGGTPGGKLFFGSGTQLSVL.

J is TRBJ2-2 and V is TRBV24-1, with TRBD1 matching over 7 bases. This CDR3 spans 17 amino acids. The junction had 7 bases not matched to a gene; V was cut back by 1 base and J by 3 bases. CDR1 KGHDR and CDR2 SFDVKD come from the germline V gene. The CDR3 here is CATSDLTGTAHTGELFF. CDR3 in DNA: TGTGCCACCAGTGATTTAACCGGGACAGCTCACACCGGGGAGCTGTTTTTT.

Concerning this clone itself: The junction shows a germline mismatch at one end, possibly a read error. The J gene is TRBJ2-7, the V gene TRBV27, with 10 positions matching TRBD2. Looked up from germline, CDR1 is MNHEY and CDR2 is SMNVEV (reference sequence). This CDR3 region has 10 residues. CDR3 residues: CASLSGRAWF. The CDR3 DNA reads TGTGCCAGTCTAAGCGGGAGGGCCTGGTTC.

This sequence joins TRBV4-3 and TRBJ2-2, with 8 positions matching TRBD1. V was pared by 4 bases and J by 6 bases, with 13 bases of the junction left unmatched. The CDR3 length is 17 residues. From germline, CDR1 is LGHNA and CDR2 YSLEER. CDR3 nucleotide sequence: TGCGCCAGCAGCCGAGAGGCACAGGGGGAATACGCCGGGGAGCTGTTTTTT. It encodes CASSREAQGEYAGELFF.

The chain employs TRBV18 and TRBJ1-3; 9 bases agree with TRBD1. Germline V lookup: CDR1 KGHSH, CDR2 LQKENI. This CDR3 has 17 residues. The junction had 5 bases not matched to a gene; V was cut back by 0 bases and J by 2 bases. CDR3 protein: CASSPPGTGSAGNTIYF. The CDR3 bases are TGTGCCAGCTCACCACCCGGGACAGGGAGCGCTGGAAACACCATATATTTT.

V and J are TRBV12-3 or TRBV12-4 and TRBJ2-7; 9 bases map to TRBD1. V shed 7 bases, J shed 4 bases, and the junction held 5 bases outside the gene matches. This CDR3 region has 13 residues. CDR3 DNA sequence: TGTGCCAGCACCACAGGGGGCGGATACGAGCAGTACTTC. This translates into CASTTGGGYEQYF.

The V call is TRBV7-9, the J call TRBJ1-5, with TRBD1 matching 7 bases. The CDR3 extends over 16 amino acids. Germline V gene data show CDR1 as SEHNR and CDR2 as FQNEAQ (reference sequence). V trimming: 4 bases; J trimming: 3 bases; junction bases outside the gene matches: 9. The CDR3 bases are TGTGCCAGCAGCTCCGCCGAGACAGGGTTCAATCAGCCCCAGCATTTT. It is translated as CASSSAETGFNQPQHF.

The rearrangement joins TRBV9 to TRBJ2-1, with 8 bases fitting TRBD2. V gave up 4 bases and J gave up 3 bases; unmatched junction bases: 12. Germline assignment: CDR1 SGDLS and CDR2 YYNGEE. The CDR3 runs 17 residues. CDR3 loop: CASSLDGGAYGYNEQFF. The CDR3 coding sequence is TGTGCCAGCAGCCTTGACGGGGGGGCTTACGGCTACAATGAGCAGTTCTTC.

This clone showed up just a few times. V usage is TRBV27 and J usage is TRBJ1-3, with no clear D. The CDR3 length is 16 residues. V lost 6 bases to trimming and J lost 8 bases, with 23 bases between them. The germline CDR1 and CDR2 sequences are MNHEY and SMNVEV (reference sequence). The CDR3 loop reads CASSPSGSLVSDTIYF. In nucleotides, the CDR3 is TGTGCCAGCAGCCCCTCCGGGTCCCTAGTGAGTGACACCATATATTTT.

J is TRBJ1-1 and V is TRBV5-1; D unresolved. Germline V gene lookup returns CDR1 SGHRS and CDR2 YFSETQ. The CDR3 spans 13 residues. The V end lost 5 bases, the J end lost 2 bases, and 10 bases lay between the germline ends. The CDR3 DNA is TGCGCCAGCAGACCGACGGGAAACACTGAAGCTTTCTTT. It is translated as CASRPTGNTEAFF. Filled out from reference TRBV5-1 and TRBJ1-1, the complete variable domain reads KAGVTQTPRYLIKTRGQQVTLSCSPISGHRSVSWYQQTPGQGLQFLFEYFSETQRNKGNFPGRFSGRQFSNSRSEMNVSTLELGDSALYLCASRPTGNTEAFFGQGTRLTVV.

The chain uses TRBV25-1 and TRBJ2-7; TRBD2 might be the D (5 bases). The germline V gene encodes CDR1 MGHDK and CDR2 SYGVNS. This CDR3 is built from 13 residues. Trimming took off 4 bases at V and 4 bases at J, with 11 bases between the two ends. The CDR3 DNA reads TGTGCCAGCAGTGGTCGGGATCCGTACGAGCAGTACTTC. Translation: CASSGRDPYEQYF.